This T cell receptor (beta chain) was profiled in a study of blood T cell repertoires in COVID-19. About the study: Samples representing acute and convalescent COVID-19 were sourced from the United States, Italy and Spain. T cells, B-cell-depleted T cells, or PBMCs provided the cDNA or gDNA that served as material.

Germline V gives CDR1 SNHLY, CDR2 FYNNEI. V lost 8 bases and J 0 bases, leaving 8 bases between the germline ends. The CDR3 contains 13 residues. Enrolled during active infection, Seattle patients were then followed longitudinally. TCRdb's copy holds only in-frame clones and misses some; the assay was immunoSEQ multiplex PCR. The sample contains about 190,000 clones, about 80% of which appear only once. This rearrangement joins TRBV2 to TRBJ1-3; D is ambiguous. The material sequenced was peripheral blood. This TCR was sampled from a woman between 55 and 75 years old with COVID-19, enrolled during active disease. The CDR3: CASLFSSGNTIYF. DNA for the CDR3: TGTGCCAGCCTCTTCAGCTCTGGAAACACCATATATTTT.